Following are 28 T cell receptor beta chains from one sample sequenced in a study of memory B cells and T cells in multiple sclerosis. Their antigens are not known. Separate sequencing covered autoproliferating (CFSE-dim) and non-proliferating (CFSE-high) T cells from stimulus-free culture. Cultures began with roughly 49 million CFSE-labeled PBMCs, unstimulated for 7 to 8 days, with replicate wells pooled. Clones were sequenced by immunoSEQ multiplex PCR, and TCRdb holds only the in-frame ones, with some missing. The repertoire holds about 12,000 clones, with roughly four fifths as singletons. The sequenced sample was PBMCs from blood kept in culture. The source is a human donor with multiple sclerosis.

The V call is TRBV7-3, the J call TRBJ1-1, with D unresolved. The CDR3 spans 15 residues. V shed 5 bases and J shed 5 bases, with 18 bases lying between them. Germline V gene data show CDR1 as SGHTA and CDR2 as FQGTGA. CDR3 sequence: CASSNPGRPRTEAFF. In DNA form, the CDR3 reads TGTGCCAGCAGCAACCCCGGGAGACCGAGGACTGAAGCTTTCTTT.

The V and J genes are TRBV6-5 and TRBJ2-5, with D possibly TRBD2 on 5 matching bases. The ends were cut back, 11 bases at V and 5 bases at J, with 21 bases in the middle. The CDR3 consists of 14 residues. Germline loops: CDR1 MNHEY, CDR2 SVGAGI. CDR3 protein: CAATDSLGGETQYF. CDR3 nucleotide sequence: TGTGCCGCGACGGACTCCCTGGGCGGCGAGACCCAGTACTTC.

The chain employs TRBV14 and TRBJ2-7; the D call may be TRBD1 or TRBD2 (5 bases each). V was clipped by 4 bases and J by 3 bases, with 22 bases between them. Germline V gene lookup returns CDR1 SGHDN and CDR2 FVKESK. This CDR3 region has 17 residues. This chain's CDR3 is CASSRFPGTSSVYEQYF. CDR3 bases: TGTGCCAGCAGCCGTTTCCCAGGGACCTCGTCGGTCTACGAGCAGTACTTC.

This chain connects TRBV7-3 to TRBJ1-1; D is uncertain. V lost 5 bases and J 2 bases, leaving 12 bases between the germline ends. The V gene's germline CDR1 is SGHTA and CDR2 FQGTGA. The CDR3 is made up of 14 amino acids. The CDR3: CASSLGSANTEAFF. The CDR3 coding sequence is TGTGCCAGCAGCCTCGGTAGCGCCAACACTGAAGCTTTCTTT.

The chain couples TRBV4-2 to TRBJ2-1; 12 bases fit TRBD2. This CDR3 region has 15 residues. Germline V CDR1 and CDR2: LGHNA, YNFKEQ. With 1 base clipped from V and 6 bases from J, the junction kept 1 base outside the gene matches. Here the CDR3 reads CASSQGTSGVNEQFF. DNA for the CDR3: TGTGCCAGCAGCCAAGGGACTAGCGGGGTCAATGAGCAGTTCTTC.

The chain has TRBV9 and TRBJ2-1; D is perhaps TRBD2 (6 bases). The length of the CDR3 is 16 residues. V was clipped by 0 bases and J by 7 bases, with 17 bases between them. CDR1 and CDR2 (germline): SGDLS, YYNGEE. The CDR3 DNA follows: TGTGCCAGCAGCGTAGACCCCCGGGGGAGATCAAATGAGCAGTTCTTC. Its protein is CASSVDPRGRSNEQFF.

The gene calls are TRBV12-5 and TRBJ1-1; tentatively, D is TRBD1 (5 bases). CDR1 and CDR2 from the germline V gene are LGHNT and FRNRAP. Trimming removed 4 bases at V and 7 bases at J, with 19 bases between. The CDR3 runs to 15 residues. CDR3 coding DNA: TGTGCTAGTGGTTCACCTCGGGGGGGATCGGGTGAAGCTTTCTTT. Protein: CASGSPRGGSGEAFF.

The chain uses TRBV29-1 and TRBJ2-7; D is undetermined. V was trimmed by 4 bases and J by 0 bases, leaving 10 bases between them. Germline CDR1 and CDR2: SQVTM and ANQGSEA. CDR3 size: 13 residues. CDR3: CSVVRPLSYEQYF. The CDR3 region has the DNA TGCAGCGTTGTAAGGCCTCTCTCCTACGAGCAGTACTTC.

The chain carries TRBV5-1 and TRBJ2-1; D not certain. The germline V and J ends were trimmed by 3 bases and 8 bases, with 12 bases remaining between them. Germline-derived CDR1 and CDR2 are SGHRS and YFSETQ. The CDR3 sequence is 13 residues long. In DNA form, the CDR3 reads TGCGCCAGCAGCTCCGAGCGCCCGGATGAGCAGTTCTTC. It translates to CASSSERPDEQFF.

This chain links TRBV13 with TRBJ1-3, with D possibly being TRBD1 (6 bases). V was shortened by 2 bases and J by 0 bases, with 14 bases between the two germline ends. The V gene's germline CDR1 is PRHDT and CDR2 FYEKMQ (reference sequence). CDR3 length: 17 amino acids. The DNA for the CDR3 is TGTGCCAGCAGCTTACAGGGGCTTGCTCTCTCTGGAAACACCATATATTTT. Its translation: CASSLQGLALSGNTIYF. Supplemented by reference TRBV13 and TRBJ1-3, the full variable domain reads AAGVIQSPRHLIKEKRETATLKCYPIPRHDTVYWYQQGPGQDPQFLISFYEKMQSDKGSIPDRFSAQQFSDYHSELNMSSLELGDSALYFCASSLQGLALSGNTIYFGEGSWLTVV.

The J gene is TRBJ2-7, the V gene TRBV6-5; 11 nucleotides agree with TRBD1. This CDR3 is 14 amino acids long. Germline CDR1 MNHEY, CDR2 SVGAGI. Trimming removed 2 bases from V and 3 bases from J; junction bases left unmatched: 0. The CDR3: CASSYGTGGYEQYF. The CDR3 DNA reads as TGTGCCAGCAGTTACGGGACAGGGGGCTACGAGCAGTACTTC.

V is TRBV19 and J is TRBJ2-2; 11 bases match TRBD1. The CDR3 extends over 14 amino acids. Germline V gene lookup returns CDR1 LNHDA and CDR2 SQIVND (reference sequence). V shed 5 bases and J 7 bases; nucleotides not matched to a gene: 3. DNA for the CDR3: TGTGCCAGTAGTGGACAGGGGGCTCACGGGGAGCTGTTTTTT. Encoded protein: CASSGQGAHGELFF.

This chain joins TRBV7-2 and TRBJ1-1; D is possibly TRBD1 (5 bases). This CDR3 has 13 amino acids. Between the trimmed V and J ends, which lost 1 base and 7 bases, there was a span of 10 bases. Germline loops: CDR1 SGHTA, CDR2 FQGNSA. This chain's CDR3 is CASSLVAGYEAFF. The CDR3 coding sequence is TGTGCCAGCAGCTTAGTGGCAGGGTATGAAGCTTTCTTT.

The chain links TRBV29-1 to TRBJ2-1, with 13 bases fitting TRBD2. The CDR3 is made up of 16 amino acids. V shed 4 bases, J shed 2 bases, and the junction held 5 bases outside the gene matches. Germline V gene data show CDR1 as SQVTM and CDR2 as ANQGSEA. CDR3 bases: TGCAGCGTTGCAGGACTAGCGGGGGCTCCCTACAATGAGCAGTTCTTC. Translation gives CSVAGLAGAPYNEQFF.

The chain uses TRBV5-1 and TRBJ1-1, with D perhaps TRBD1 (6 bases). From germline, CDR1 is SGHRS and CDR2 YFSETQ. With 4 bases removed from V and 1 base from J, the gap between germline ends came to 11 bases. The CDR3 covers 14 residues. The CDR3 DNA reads TGCGCCAGCAGCATACAGGGCTCGAACACTGAAGCTTTCTTT. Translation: CASSIQGSNTEAFF. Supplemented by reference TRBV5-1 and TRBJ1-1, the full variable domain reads KAGVTQTPRYLIKTRGQQVTLSCSPISGHRSVSWYQQTPGQGLQFLFEYFSETQRNKGNFPGRFSGRQFSNSRSEMNVSTLELGDSALYLCASSIQGSNTEAFFGQGTRLTVV.

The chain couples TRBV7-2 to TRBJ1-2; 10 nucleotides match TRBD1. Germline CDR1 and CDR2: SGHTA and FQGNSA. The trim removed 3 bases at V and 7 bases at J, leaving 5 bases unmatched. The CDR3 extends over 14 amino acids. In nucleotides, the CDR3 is TGTGCCAGCAGCTTCCAGGGACAGGGGTTTGGCTACACCTTC. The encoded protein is CASSFQGQGFGYTF.

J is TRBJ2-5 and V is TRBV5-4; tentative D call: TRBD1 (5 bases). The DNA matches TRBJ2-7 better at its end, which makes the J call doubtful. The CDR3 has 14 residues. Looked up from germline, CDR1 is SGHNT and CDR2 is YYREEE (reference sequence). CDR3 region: CASSLGDSSYEQYF. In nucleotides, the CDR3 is TGTGCCAGCAGCCTGGGTGACAGCTCCTACGAGCAGTACTTC.

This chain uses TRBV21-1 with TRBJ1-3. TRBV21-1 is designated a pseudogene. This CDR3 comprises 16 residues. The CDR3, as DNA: TGTGCCAGCAGCAAAGAGAGGAGAACGACTGGAAACACCATATATTTT. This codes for CASSKERRTTGNTIYF.

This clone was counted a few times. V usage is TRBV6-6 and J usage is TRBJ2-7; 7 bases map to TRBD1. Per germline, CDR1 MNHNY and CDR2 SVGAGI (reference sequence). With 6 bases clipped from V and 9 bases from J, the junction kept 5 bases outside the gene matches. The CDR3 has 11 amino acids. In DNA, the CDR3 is TGTGCCAGCAGCCCGGACAGGCCGCAGTACTTC. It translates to CASSPDRPQYF.

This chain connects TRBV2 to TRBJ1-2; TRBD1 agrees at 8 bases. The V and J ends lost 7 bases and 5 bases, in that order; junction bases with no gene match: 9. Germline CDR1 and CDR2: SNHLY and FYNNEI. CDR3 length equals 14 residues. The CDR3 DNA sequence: TGTGCCAGCAATCCGACAGGGGATCTTTATGGCTACACCTTC. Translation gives CASNPTGDLYGYTF.

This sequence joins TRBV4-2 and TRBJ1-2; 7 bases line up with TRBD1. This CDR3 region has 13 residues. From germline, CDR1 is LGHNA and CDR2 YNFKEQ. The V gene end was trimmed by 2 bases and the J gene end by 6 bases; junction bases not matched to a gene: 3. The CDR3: CASSQWTGDGYTF. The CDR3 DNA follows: TGTGCCAGCAGCCAATGGACAGGAGATGGCTACACCTTC.

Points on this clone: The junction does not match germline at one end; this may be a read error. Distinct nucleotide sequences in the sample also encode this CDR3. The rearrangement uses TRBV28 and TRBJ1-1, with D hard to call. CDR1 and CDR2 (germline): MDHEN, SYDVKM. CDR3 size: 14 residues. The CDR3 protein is CASSFNAANTEAFF. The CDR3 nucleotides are TGTGCCAGCAGTTTTAACGCGGCGAACACCGAAGCTTTCTTT.

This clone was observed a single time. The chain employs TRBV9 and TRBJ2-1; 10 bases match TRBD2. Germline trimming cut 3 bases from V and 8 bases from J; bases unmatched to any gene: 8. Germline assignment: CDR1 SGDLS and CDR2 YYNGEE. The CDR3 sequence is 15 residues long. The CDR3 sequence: CASSESGGAYHEQFF. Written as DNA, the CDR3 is TGTGCCAGCAGCGAGAGCGGGGGGGCGTATCATGAGCAGTTCTTC.

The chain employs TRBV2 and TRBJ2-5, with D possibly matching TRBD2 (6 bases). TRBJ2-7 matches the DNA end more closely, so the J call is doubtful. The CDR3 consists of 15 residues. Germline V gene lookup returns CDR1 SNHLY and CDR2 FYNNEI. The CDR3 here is CASSEWRDSAYEQYF. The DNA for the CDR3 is TGTGCCAGCAGTGAATGGCGGGACTCCGCCTACGAGCAGTACTTC.

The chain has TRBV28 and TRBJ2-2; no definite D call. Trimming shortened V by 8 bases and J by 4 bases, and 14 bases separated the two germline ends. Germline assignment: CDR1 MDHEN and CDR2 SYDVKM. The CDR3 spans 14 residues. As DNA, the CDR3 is TGTGCCAGCCGAATTACCCTCTTCACCGGGGAGCTGTTTTTT. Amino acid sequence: CASRITLFTGELFF.

The CDR3 nucleotides are TGTGCCAGCAGCATCGCCCCGCTCTACGAGCAGTACTTC. Its translation is CASSIAPLYEQYF. The gene calls are TRBV9 and TRBJ2-7; the D is unclear. The CDR3 totals 13 residues. Between the trimmed V and J ends, which lost 4 bases and 3 bases, there was a span of 11 bases. Germline values: CDR1 SGDLS, CDR2 YYNGEE. The whole variable domain, filled in from reference TRBV9 and TRBJ2-7, reads DSGVTQTPKHLITATGQRVTLRCSPRSGDLSVYWYQQSLDQGLQFLIQYYNGEERAKGNILERFSAQQFPDLHSELNLSSLELGDSALYFCASSIAPLYEQYFGPGTRLTVT.

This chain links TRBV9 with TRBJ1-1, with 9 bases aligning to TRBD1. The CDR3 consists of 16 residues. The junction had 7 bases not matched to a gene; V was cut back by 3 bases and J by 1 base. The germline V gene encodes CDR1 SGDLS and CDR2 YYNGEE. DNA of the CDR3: TGTGCCAGCAGCGATAACAGGGGGCTGGCGAACACTGAAGCTTTCTTT. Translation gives CASSDNRGLANTEAFF.

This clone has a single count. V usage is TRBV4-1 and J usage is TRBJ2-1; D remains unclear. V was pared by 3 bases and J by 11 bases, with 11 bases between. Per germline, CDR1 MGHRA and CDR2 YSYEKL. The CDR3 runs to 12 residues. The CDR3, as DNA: TGCGCCAGCAGCCAGATATCATCACAGCAGTTCTTC. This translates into CASSQISSQQFF.